This T cell receptor beta chain appears in the sequencing data of a study of cytomegalovirus exposure and HLA in healthy donors. Study details: One earlier analysis, a look at 150 million to 200 million T cells, found almost 120 million unique TCR beta sequences. Findings and caveats of the study: Relative to the 666-donor mean, N-insertions were reportedly fewer in an Asian-associated ancestry cluster in a later analysis.

Primers: 60 Vbeta forward and 13 Jbeta reverse. Using immunoSEQ multiplex PCR, the repertoire was profiled, and TCRdb retains in-frame clones only, with some absent. The table lists fewer than 200,000 clones, around 80% of them singletons. This clone was counted a single time. Its antigen remains unknown. The CDR3 spans 15 residues. Germline lookup yields CDR1 SGHNT and CDR2 YYREEE (reference sequence). Trimming took 4 bases from V and 8 from J, leaving 16 bases between them. The genes are TRBV5-4 and TRBJ1-6; D possibly corresponds to TRBD1 (6 bases). The clonotype comes from a young woman in good health and CMV-seronegative. The sample taken for sequencing was PBMCs. The CDR3 reads CASSPDRRWDSPLHF. Written as DNA, the CDR3 is TGTGCCAGCAGCCCCGACAGGCGCTGGGATTCACCCCTCCACTTT.